This T cell receptor beta chain was sequenced during a study of blood T cell repertoires in COVID-19. Study background: The origin of the acute and convalescent COVID-19 samples was the United States, Italy and Spain. Sources were T cells, B-cell-depleted T cells, or PBMCs; the material itself was cDNA or gDNA.

Profiled with immunoSEQ multiplex PCR; TCRdb holds only in-frame clones, not every one. The table includes around 150,000 clones, 77% detected once. The CDR3 totals 14 residues. V trimming: 3 bases; J trimming: 1 base; junction bases outside the gene matches: 2. CDR1 and CDR2 from the germline V gene are MGHRA and YSYEKL. The chain uses TRBV4-1 and TRBJ1-1, with TRBD1 matching 7 bases. The origin of this receptor is a woman between 50 and 59 years old with active or convalescent COVID-19. The sequencing sample was made of peripheral blood. The CDR3 loop reads CASSQGQSNTEAFF. The CDR3 DNA reads TGCGCCAGCAGCCAGGGACAGTCGAACACTGAAGCTTTCTTT.